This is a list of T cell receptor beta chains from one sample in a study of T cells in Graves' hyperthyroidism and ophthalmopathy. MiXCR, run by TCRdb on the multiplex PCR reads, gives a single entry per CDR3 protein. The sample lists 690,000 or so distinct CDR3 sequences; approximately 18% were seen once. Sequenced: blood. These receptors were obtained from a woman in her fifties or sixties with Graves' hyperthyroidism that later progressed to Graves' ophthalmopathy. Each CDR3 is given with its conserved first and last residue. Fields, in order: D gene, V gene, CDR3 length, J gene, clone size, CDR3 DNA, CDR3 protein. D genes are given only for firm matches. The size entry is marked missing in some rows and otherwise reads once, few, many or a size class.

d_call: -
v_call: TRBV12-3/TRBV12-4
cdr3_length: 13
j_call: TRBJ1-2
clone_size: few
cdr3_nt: TGTGCCAGCAGGACCTCCAGGTCCTATGGCTACACCTTC
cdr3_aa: CASRTSRSYGYTF

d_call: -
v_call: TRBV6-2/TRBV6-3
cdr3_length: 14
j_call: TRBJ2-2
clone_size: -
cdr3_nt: TGTGCCAGCAGTTACCGGGGTGAAGCCGGGGAGCTGTTTTTT
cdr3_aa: CASSYRGEAGELFF

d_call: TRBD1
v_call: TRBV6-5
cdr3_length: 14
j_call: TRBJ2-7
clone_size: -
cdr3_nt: TGTGCCAGCAGTTCGCGGACAGGACCCTACGAGCAGTACTTC
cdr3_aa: CASSSRTGPYEQYF

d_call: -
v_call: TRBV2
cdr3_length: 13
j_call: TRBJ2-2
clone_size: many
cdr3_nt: TGTGCCAGCAGAGCAGTCAACACCGGGGAGCTGTTTTTT
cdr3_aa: CASRAVNTGELFF

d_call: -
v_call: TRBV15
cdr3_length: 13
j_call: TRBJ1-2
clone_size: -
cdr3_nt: TGTGCCACCCATCAGGGGTTAGAGGATGGCTACACCTTC
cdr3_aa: CATHQGLEDGYTF

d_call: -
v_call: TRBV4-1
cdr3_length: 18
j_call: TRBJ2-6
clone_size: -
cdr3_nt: TGCGCCAGCAGCCAAGTCCAGGGTACCCACTCTGGGGCCAACGTCCTGACTTTC
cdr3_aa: CASSQVQGTHSGANVLTF

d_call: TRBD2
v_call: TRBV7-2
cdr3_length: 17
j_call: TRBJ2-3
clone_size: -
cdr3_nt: TGTGCCAGCAGCTTACAGGGACTAGCGGGGGGCGCAGATACGCAGTATTTT
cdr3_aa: CASSLQGLAGGADTQYF

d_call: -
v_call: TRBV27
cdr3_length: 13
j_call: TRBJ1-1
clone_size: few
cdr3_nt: TGTGCCAGCAGTGGGAGAAGTGACACTGAAGCTTTCTTT
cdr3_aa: CASSGRSDTEAFF

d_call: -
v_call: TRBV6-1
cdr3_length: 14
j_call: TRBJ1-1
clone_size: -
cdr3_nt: TGTGCCAGCAGTGAACGTACCGACAGTTCTGAAGCTTTCTTT
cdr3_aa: CASSERTDSSEAFF

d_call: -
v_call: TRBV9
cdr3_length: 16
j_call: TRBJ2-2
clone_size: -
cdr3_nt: TGTGCCAGCAGCCTAGCCAGTATCGCGAACACCGGGGAGCTGTTTTTT
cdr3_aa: CASSLASIANTGELFF